What follows are 17 T cell receptor beta chains derived from one specimen sequenced in a study of cytomegalovirus exposure and HLA in healthy donors. With 60 Vbeta and 13 Jbeta primers, the PCR was carried out. The table came from immunoSEQ multiplex PCR; TCRdb's copy has only in-frame clones and leaves some out. This table has 100,000 or so clones, roughly three quarters appearing once. The specimen was PBMCs. The receptors originated from a male donor in good health and CMV-seronegative.

This rearrangement joins TRBV5-1 to TRBJ2-5, with 11 bases that match TRBD1. Per germline, CDR1 SGHRS and CDR2 YFSETQ. The CDR3 extends over 16 amino acids. V gave up 4 bases and J gave up 5 bases; unmatched junction bases: 10. In DNA form, the CDR3 reads TGCGCCAGCAGCCTAAATACCGGGACAGGGGGGGAGACCCAGTACTTC. Its translation: CASSLNTGTGGETQYF.

The rearrangement joins TRBV6-5 to TRBJ1-5; 7 positions agree with TRBD1. CDR3 size: 15 residues. Germline CDR1 is MNHEY and CDR2 is SVGAGI. With V trimmed by 7 bases and J by 4 bases, 10 bases remained unmatched. In nucleotides, the CDR3 is TGTGCCAGCATCCCCGGGACAGCGAATAATCAGCCCCAGCATTTT. This gives the protein CASIPGTANNQPQHF.

Turning to this clone: The junction departs from germline at one end; a sequencing error may be responsible. The CDR3 DNA sequence: TGCAGCGCGTTAGCGGGAGCTATCTCCCACGAGCAGTACTTC. As protein: CSALAGAISHEQYF. This rearrangement joins TRBV29-1 to TRBJ2-7, with 9 bases matching TRBD2. Germline V lookup: CDR1 SQVTM, CDR2 ANQGSEA. The CDR3 contains 14 residues.

The chain employs TRBV2 and TRBJ1-5; 7 nucleotides match TRBD1. Germline loops: CDR1 SNHLY, CDR2 FYNNEI. The CDR3 has 15 residues. Unmatched junction bases numbered 2, after V lost 1 base and J lost 2 bases. CDR3 amino acids: CASSEGGQGNQPQHF. The CDR3 DNA is TGTGCCAGCAGTGAAGGAGGACAGGGCAATCAGCCCCAGCATTTT.

This clone was detected only a few times. The chain carries TRBV21-1 and TRBJ2-7; TRBD2, the D gene given by the table, was not confirmed from the DNA. TRBV21-1 is an annotated pseudogene. The CDR3 is 16 amino acids. The CDR3 nucleotides read TGTGCCAGCAGCAAAAGTAGACTAGGTGAAGCCTACGAGCAGTACTTC. Its translation: CASSKSRLGEAYEQYF.

The chain carries TRBV25-1 and TRBJ2-3; 9 nucleotides agree with TRBD2. This CDR3 spans 18 amino acids. Germline lookup yields CDR1 MGHDK and CDR2 SYGVNS. J was trimmed by 3 bases and V by 1 base; bases with no gene match: 11. CDR3 amino acids: CASSELGVAGVPTDTQYF. The CDR3 region has the DNA TGTGCCAGCAGTGAATTGGGGGTAGCGGGAGTGCCGACAGATACGCAGTATTTT.

V usage is TRBV10-1 and J usage is TRBJ2-7; 8 nucleotides match TRBD2. Germline V CDR1 and CDR2: WNHNN, SYGVQD (reference sequence). V was clipped by 0 bases and J by 7 bases; unmatched bases: 2. This CDR3 is 13 amino acids long. The CDR3 coding sequence is TGCGCCAGCAGTGAGTCTCGGGGGGGAGAGCAGTACTTC. Protein: CASSESRGGEQYF.

This clone was picked up a small number of times. The chain joins TRBV5-1 to TRBJ1-2, with a tentative D call TRBD1 (5 bases). CDR1 SGHRS and CDR2 YFSETQ come from the germline V gene. V was clipped by 0 bases and J by 7 bases, with 13 bases between them. The CDR3 contains 14 residues. The CDR3 region has the DNA TGCGCCAGCAGCTTGGCAGAGTCAGGGCGTGGCTACACCTTC. Translating it yields CASSLAESGRGYTF. The complete variable domain, with remaining parts taken from reference TRBV5-1 and TRBJ1-2, reads KAGVTQTPRYLIKTRGQQVTLSCSPISGHRSVSWYQQTPGQGLQFLFEYFSETQRNKGNFPGRFSGRQFSNSRSEMNVSTLELGDSALYLCASSLAESGRGYTFGSGTRLTVV.

V gene TRBV14 combines with J gene TRBJ2-7, with D perhaps matching TRBD2 (7 bases). CDR3 length: 17 residues. V was shortened by 4 bases and J by 2 bases, with 21 bases between the two germline ends. Germline assignment: CDR1 SGHDN and CDR2 FVKESK. CDR3 in DNA: TGTGCCAGCAGCCTGGGCCTTCTTAGGGGGGGGACCTACGAGCAGTACTTC. This gives the protein CASSLGLLRGGTYEQYF. Filled out from reference TRBV14 and TRBJ2-7, the complete variable domain reads EAGVTQFPSHSVIEKGQTVTLRCDPISGHDNLYWYRRVMGKEIKFLLHFVKESKQDESGMPNNRFLAERTGGTYSTLKVQPAELEDSGVYFCASSLGLLRGGTYEQYFGPGTRLTVT.

The rearrangement links TRBV5-5 to TRBJ2-7, with D possibly TRBD1 on 6 matching bases. This CDR3 comprises 14 residues. V lost 0 bases and J 3 bases, leaving 10 bases between the germline ends. Germline V gene lookup returns CDR1 SGHKS and CDR2 YYEKEE (reference sequence). The CDR3 coding sequence is TGTGCCAGCAGCTTGGCACAGGGCGGCTACGAGCAGTACTTC. It yields the protein CASSLAQGGYEQYF. The whole variable domain, filled in from reference TRBV5-5 and TRBJ2-7, reads DAGVTQSPTHLIKTRGQQVTLRCSPISGHKSVSWYQQVLGQGPQFIFQYYEKEERGRGNFPDRFSARQFPNYSSELNVNALLLGDSALYLCASSLAQGGYEQYFGPGTRLTVT.

The chain couples TRBV28 to TRBJ2-1; D is unresolved. CDR3 length equals 16 residues. With 2 bases removed from V and 5 bases from J, the gap between germline ends came to 16 bases. Germline CDR1 reads MDHEN; CDR2 reads SYDVKM. This CDR3 reads CASSLLSLESHNEQFF. The CDR3 DNA reads TGTGCCAGCAGTTTACTTTCGCTAGAATCTCACAATGAGCAGTTCTTC.

This sequence joins TRBV7-9 and TRBJ2-5, with TRBD2 identical over 11 bases. The J call may be incorrect, as the DNA end agrees better with TRBJ2-7. CDR3 size: 16 residues. Germline loops: CDR1 SEHNR, CDR2 FQNEAQ (reference sequence). The CDR3 bases are TGTGCCAGCAGCAGCCCTAGCGGGAGGAACTCCTACGAGCAGTACTTC. As protein: CASSSPSGRNSYEQYF.

This chain uses TRBV18 with TRBJ2-3, with 11 bases identical to TRBD2. The CDR3 has 16 residues. V lost 2 bases and J lost 4; bases outside the gene matches: 5. Germline lookup yields CDR1 KGHSH and CDR2 LQKENI. CDR3 residues: CASSPLAGGPPDTQYF. DNA for the CDR3: TGTGCCAGCTCACCATTAGCGGGAGGGCCTCCAGATACGCAGTATTTT.

This sequence joins TRBV30 and TRBJ1-3, with a possible D match to TRBD1 (5 bases). Trimming removed 2 bases at V and 2 bases at J, with 13 bases between. Germline CDR1 and CDR2: GTSNPN and SVGIG (reference sequence). The CDR3 extends over 15 amino acids. CDR3 DNA sequence: TGTGCCTGGAGTCCCCAGGGCAACGCTGGAAACACCATATATTTT. Amino acid sequence: CAWSPQGNAGNTIYF.

The V gene is TRBV4-1, the J gene TRBJ1-2; D unclear. The CDR3 spans 13 residues. With 1 base removed from V and 4 bases from J, the gap between germline ends came to 7 bases. Germline lookup yields CDR1 MGHRA and CDR2 YSYEKL. CDR3 nucleotide sequence: TGCGCCAGCAGCCAAGTGTACAGCTATGGCTACACCTTC. Protein: CASSQVYSYGYTF.

The genes are TRBV19 and TRBJ2-2; D might be TRBD1 (6 bases). There are 16 residues in the CDR3. Per the germline V gene, CDR1 is LNHDA and CDR2 is SQIVND (reference sequence). Between the trimmed V and J ends, which lost 5 bases and 0 bases, there was a span of 13 bases. CDR3 bases: TGTGCCAGTAGTGCGACAGGTCACGCGAACACCGGGGAGCTGTTTTTT. The encoded protein is CASSATGHANTGELFF.

In its sample, this clone was seen a few times. The CDR3 DNA reads as TGTGCCAGCAGCGTACGGGCGGGAGATCTGAAGAACACCGGGGAGCTGTTTTTT. Protein: CASSVRAGDLKNTGELFF. V usage is TRBV9 and J usage is TRBJ2-2; 7 nucleotides agree with TRBD2. The V gene's germline CDR1 is SGDLS and CDR2 YYNGEE. CDR3 length: 18 residues. J was trimmed by 1 base and V by 1 base; bases with no gene match: 10.